This T cell receptor (beta chain) was captured in a study of T cell responses to AZD1222 COVID-19 vaccine. Some clones are missing from TCRdb's copy, which holds only in-frame ones; the method was immunoSEQ multiplex PCR. The sample has approximately 190,000 clones, around 92% seen once. A note on this clone: The antigen remains undetermined.

Germline CDR1 is SGHVS and CDR2 is FQNEAQ. The CDR3 totals 12 residues. Trimming removed 4 bases at V and 5 bases at J, with 7 bases between. Points from the study as a whole: It was only after the peak T cell response that any repertoires were sampled. The donors showed a predominance of white British ancestry and of females, with possible underestimation of clonal diversity.

The specimen comprised peripheral blood, sampled on day 0 of AZD1222 vaccination. This receptor was identified in an adult in good health. The chain is built from TRBV7-8 and TRBJ2-3; D uncertain. CDR3 nucleotide sequence: TGTGCCAGCAGCTCCTATAAAGATACGCAGTATTTT. Protein: CASSSYKDTQYF.